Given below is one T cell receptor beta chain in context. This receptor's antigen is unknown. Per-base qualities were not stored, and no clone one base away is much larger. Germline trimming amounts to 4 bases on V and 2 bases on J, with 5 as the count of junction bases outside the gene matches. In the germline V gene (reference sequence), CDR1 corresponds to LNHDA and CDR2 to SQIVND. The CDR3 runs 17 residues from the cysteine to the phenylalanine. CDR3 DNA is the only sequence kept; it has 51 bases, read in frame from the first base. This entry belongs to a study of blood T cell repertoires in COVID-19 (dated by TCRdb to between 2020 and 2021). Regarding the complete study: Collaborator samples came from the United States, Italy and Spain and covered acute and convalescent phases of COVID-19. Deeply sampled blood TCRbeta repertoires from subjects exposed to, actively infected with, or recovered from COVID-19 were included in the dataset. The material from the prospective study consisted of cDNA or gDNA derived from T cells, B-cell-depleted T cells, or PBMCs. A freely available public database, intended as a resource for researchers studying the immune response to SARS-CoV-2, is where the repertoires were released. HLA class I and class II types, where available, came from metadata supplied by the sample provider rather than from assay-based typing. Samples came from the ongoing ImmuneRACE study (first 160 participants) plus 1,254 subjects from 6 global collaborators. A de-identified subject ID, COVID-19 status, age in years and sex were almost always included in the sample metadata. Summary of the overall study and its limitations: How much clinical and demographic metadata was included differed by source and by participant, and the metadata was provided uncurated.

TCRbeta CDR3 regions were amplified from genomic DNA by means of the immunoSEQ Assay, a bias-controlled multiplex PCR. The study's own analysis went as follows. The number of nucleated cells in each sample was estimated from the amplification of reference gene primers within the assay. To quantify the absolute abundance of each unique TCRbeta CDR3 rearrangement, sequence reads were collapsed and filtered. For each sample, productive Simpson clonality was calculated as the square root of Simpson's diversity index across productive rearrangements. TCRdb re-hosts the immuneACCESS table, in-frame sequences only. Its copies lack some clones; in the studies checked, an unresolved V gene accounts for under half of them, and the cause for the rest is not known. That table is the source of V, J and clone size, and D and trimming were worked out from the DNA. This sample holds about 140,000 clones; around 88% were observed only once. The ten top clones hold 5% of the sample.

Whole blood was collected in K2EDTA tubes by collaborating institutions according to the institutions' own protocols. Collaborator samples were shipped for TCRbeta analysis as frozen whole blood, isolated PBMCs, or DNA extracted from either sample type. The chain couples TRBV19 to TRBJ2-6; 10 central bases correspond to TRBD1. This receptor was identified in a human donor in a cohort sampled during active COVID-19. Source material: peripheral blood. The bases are TGTGCCAGTAGTAAGACAGGGGGCGGTGCTGGGGCCAACGTCCTGACTTTC. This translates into CASSKTGGGAGANVLTF.